A selection of T cell receptor beta chains follows, all from one sample in a study of blood T cells in healthy people across ages. In TCRdb, the 5' RACE reads were re-called with MiXCR into one record per CDR3 protein. The sample has hundreds of thousands of distinct CDR3 sequences, 45% to 65% seen once; the top ten hold roughly 34%. What was sequenced was blood. The source is a man aged 55 to 70 in good health. CDR3s include the opening cysteine and the closing phenylalanine or tryptophan. D genes are given only for firm matches. Clone size is shown for a subset of rows, as once, few, many or a class of expanded clone.

D gene	clone size	V gene	J gene	CDR3 protein	CDR3 DNA
.	.	TRBV20-1	TRBJ2-7	CSARGGRYEQYF	TGCAGTGCTAGAGGGGGCAGGTACGAGCAGTACTTC
.	.	TRBV27	TRBJ2-6	CASSLLYKGAGANVLTF	TGTGCCAGCAGTTTATTATATAAGGGCGCTGGGGCCAACGTCCTGACTTTC
TRBD2	.	TRBV20-1	TRBJ2-5	CSARDAAGGYQETQYF	TGCAGTGCTAGAGACGCAGCGGGGGGGTACCAAGAGACCCAGTACTTC
TRBD1	.	TRBV27	TRBJ2-5	CASSSSRDREPGTQYF	TGTGCCAGCAGTTCGTCCCGGGACAGGGAACCAGGGACCCAGTACTTC
TRBD1	.	TRBV28	TRBJ2-3	CASSSQGVATDTQYF	TGTGCCAGCAGTTCACAGGGGGTCGCCACAGATACGCAGTATTTT
TRBD1	few	TRBV12-3/TRBV12-4	TRBJ1-6	CASSHGQGAINSPLHF	TGTGCCAGCAGTCACGGACAGGGGGCAATTAATTCACCCCTCCACTTT
TRBD2	few	TRBV24-1	TRBJ2-1	CATSGNSGGAGEQFF	TGTGCCACCAGTGGTAATAGCGGGGGGGCTGGTGAGCAGTTCTTC
.	.	TRBV7-9	TRBJ2-7	CASSGDTEQYF	TGTGCCAGCAGCGGGGACACCGAGCAGTACTTC
TRBD1	.	TRBV7-9	TRBJ2-1	CASSTRTGGTEQFF	TGTGCCAGCAGCACCCGGACAGGGGGCACTGAGCAGTTCTTC
.	.	TRBV4-3	TRBJ2-6	CASSQEGGSGANVLTF	TGCGCCAGCAGCCAAGAGGGTGGCTCTGGGGCCAACGTCCTGACTTTC
.	few	TRBV3-1	TRBJ2-7	CASSQGPDREQYF	TGTGCCAGCAGCCAAGGCCCCGACAGAGAGCAGTACTTC
.	.	TRBV10-3	TRBJ1-5	CAIKMADSNQPQHF	TGTGCCATCAAAATGGCGGATAGCAATCAGCCCCAGCATTTT
.	.	TRBV20-1	TRBJ1-2	CSAHYYGYTF	TGCAGTGCTCATTACTATGGCTACACCTTC